A selection of T cell receptor beta chains follows, all from one sample in a study of T cell responses to AZD1222 COVID-19 vaccine. This table comes from immunoSEQ multiplex PCR, and its TCRdb copy is limited to in-frame clones, with some not included. The table records about 200,000 clones, approximately 93% of them present only once. This specimen consisted of peripheral blood, obtained 28 days after the second AZD1222 dose. These receptors all come from an adult who received the AZD1222 COVID-19 vaccine. Both conserved end residues are part of each CDR3. The order of the fields is V gene, clone size, J gene, D gene, CDR3 protein, CDR3 DNA. The D gene is left open where the match is weak. Clone size is stated in some rows and not others, as once, few, many or a class when expanded.

v_call: TRBV10-1
clone_size: .
j_call: TRBJ1-5
d_call: .
cdr3_aa: CASRRRAQHF
cdr3_nt: TGCGCCAGCAGACGTAGGGCCCAGCATTTT

v_call: TRBV5-4
clone_size: once
j_call: TRBJ2-5
d_call: .
cdr3_aa: CASSLESRGRSKTQYF
cdr3_nt: TGTGCCAGCAGCTTGGAAAGCCGGGGGCGCTCAAAGACCCAGTACTTC

v_call: TRBV7-3
clone_size: few
j_call: TRBJ1-1
d_call: .
cdr3_aa: CASSLTANTEAFF
cdr3_nt: TGTGCCAGCAGCTTAACAGCGAACACTGAAGCTTTCTTT

v_call: TRBV7-9
clone_size: .
j_call: TRBJ1-2
d_call: .
cdr3_aa: CASSFGQNYGYTF
cdr3_nt: TGTGCCAGCAGCTTCGGACAGAATTACGGCTACACCTTC

v_call: TRBV11-2
clone_size: few
j_call: TRBJ1-3
d_call: .
cdr3_aa: CASSSETAVIYF
cdr3_nt: TGTGCCAGCAGCTCCGAGACAGCAGTCATATATTTT

v_call: TRBV19
clone_size: .
j_call: TRBJ1-5
d_call: .
cdr3_aa: CASSMGRGLNQPQHF
cdr3_nt: TGTGCCAGTAGTATGGGCAGGGGTCTCAATCAGCCCCAGCATTTT

v_call: TRBV5-1
clone_size: .
j_call: TRBJ2-3
d_call: .
cdr3_aa: CASSSGGAADTQYF
cdr3_nt: TGCGCCAGCAGCTCTGGGGGGGCTGCAGATACGCAGTATTTT

v_call: TRBV5-8
clone_size: .
j_call: TRBJ1-5
d_call: .
cdr3_aa: CASSLRTGNQPQHF
cdr3_nt: TGTGCCAGCAGCTTAAGGACGGGCAATCAGCCCCAGCATTTT

v_call: TRBV11-2
clone_size: .
j_call: TRBJ2-7
d_call: TRBD2
cdr3_aa: CASSLGAGEPYEQYF
cdr3_nt: TGTGCCAGCAGCTTAGGAGCGGGGGAACCCTACGAGCAGTACTTC

v_call: TRBV5-1
clone_size: .
j_call: TRBJ2-2
d_call: .
cdr3_aa: CASSLGRGYTGELFF
cdr3_nt: TGCGCCAGCAGCTTGGGACGGGGGTACACCGGGGAGCTGTTTTTT

v_call: TRBV29-1
clone_size: .
j_call: TRBJ2-5
d_call: .
cdr3_aa: CSVGYRDLGETQYF
cdr3_nt: TGCAGCGTTGGCTACAGGGACCTCGGAGAGACCCAGTACTTC

v_call: TRBV28
clone_size: .
j_call: TRBJ2-7
d_call: TRBD1
cdr3_aa: CASTTGGTGGYEQYF
cdr3_nt: TGTGCCAGCACCACAGGAGGGACAGGGGGCTACGAGCAGTACTTC

v_call: TRBV28
clone_size: .
j_call: TRBJ1-2
d_call: TRBD1
cdr3_aa: CASSSGQGVEMYGYTF
cdr3_nt: TGTGCCAGCAGTTCCGGACAGGGGGTCGAGATGTATGGCTACACCTTC

v_call: TRBV7-2
clone_size: .
j_call: TRBJ2-7
d_call: .
cdr3_aa: CASTEYGIGINVYEQYF
cdr3_nt: TGTGCCAGTACAGAATATGGTATAGGAATTAATGTCTACGAGCAGTACTTC

v_call: TRBV19
clone_size: .
j_call: TRBJ1-6
d_call: TRBD1
cdr3_aa: CASMAQGAKSPLHF
cdr3_nt: TGTGCCAGTATGGCGCAGGGGGCGAAGTCACCCCTCCACTTT

v_call: TRBV13
clone_size: .
j_call: TRBJ2-5
d_call: .
cdr3_aa: CASSLFHVETQYF
cdr3_nt: TGTGCCAGCAGCTTATTTCATGTAGAGACCCAGTACTTC

v_call: TRBV27
clone_size: .
j_call: TRBJ1-6
d_call: .
cdr3_aa: CASRQGHNSPLHF
cdr3_nt: TGTGCCAGCAGGCAGGGCCATAATTCACCCCTCCACTTT

v_call: TRBV15
clone_size: .
j_call: TRBJ2-7
d_call: .
cdr3_aa: CATSRDKSYEQYF
cdr3_nt: TGTGCCACCAGCAGAGATAAGAGCTACGAGCAGTACTTC

v_call: TRBV19
clone_size: .
j_call: TRBJ2-1
d_call: TRBD2
cdr3_aa: CASSVAGGFNEQFF
cdr3_nt: TGTGCCAGTAGTGTGGCGGGGGGGTTTAATGAGCAGTTCTTC

v_call: TRBV10-3
clone_size: .
j_call: TRBJ1-1
d_call: .
cdr3_aa: CAISESITEVNTEAFF
cdr3_nt: TGTGCCATCAGTGAGTCGATTACTGAGGTGAACACTGAAGCTTTCTTT

v_call: TRBV5-4
clone_size: once
j_call: TRBJ1-2
d_call: TRBD1
cdr3_aa: CASSLEGALNYGYTF
cdr3_nt: TGTGCCAGCAGCTTGGAGGGGGCCCTAAACTATGGCTACACCTTC

v_call: TRBV10-3
clone_size: .
j_call: TRBJ1-1
d_call: .
cdr3_aa: CAISSQGRPGAFF
cdr3_nt: TGTGCCATCAGTTCCCAGGGGAGGCCCGGGGCTTTCTTT

v_call: TRBV2
clone_size: .
j_call: TRBJ1-1
d_call: .
cdr3_aa: CASSEVENTEAFF
cdr3_nt: TGTGCCAGCAGTGAAGTGGAGAACACTGAAGCTTTCTTT

v_call: TRBV2
clone_size: .
j_call: TRBJ2-5
d_call: .
cdr3_aa: CASSALLGGETQYF
cdr3_nt: TGTGCCAGCAGCGCCCTCTTAGGGGGGGAGACCCAGTACTTC

v_call: TRBV7-3
clone_size: .
j_call: TRBJ1-6
d_call: .
cdr3_aa: CASSLSGTDHSPLHF
cdr3_nt: TGTGCCAGCAGCTTATCCGGGACGGATCATTCACCCCTCCACTTT

v_call: TRBV2
clone_size: .
j_call: TRBJ2-1
d_call: .
cdr3_aa: CASSTLRDNEQFF
cdr3_nt: TGTGCCAGCAGTACACTCAGGGACAATGAGCAGTTCTTC

v_call: TRBV2
clone_size: .
j_call: TRBJ2-2
d_call: .
cdr3_aa: CASSDQAVTGELFF
cdr3_nt: TGTGCCAGCAGTGACCAGGCGGTCACCGGGGAGCTGTTTTTT

v_call: TRBV19
clone_size: .
j_call: TRBJ1-6
d_call: .
cdr3_aa: CASSIKGKSYNSPLHF
cdr3_nt: TGTGCCAGTAGTATAAAAGGGAAGTCCTATAATTCACCCCTCCACTTT

v_call: TRBV29-1
clone_size: .
j_call: TRBJ2-5
d_call: TRBD1
cdr3_aa: CSVDGDRGLETQYF
cdr3_nt: TGCAGCGTTGATGGGGACAGGGGCCTTGAGACCCAGTACTTC

v_call: TRBV3-1/TRBV3-2
clone_size: .
j_call: TRBJ1-2
d_call: TRBD1
cdr3_aa: CASSLWQDRAVYGYTF
cdr3_nt: TGTGCCAGCAGCCTTTGGCAGGACAGGGCTGTTTATGGCTACACCTTC

v_call: TRBV6-5
clone_size: .
j_call: TRBJ1-2
d_call: .
cdr3_aa: CASSSTDTSAGYTF
cdr3_nt: TGTGCCAGCAGTTCCACGGACACATCAGCCGGCTACACCTTC

v_call: TRBV6-5
clone_size: .
j_call: TRBJ1-1
d_call: TRBD1
cdr3_aa: CASSYSLGTGGQAFF
cdr3_nt: TGTGCCAGCAGTTACTCGCTCGGGACAGGGGGCCAGGCTTTCTTT

v_call: TRBV7-2
clone_size: .
j_call: TRBJ2-7
d_call: TRBD1
cdr3_aa: CASSLYGQGYEQYF
cdr3_nt: TGTGCCAGCAGCTTATACGGACAGGGCTACGAGCAGTACTTC

v_call: TRBV5-1
clone_size: .
j_call: TRBJ2-5
d_call: .
cdr3_aa: CASGNREPQETQYF
cdr3_nt: TGCGCCAGCGGAAACAGGGAGCCCCAAGAGACCCAGTACTTC

v_call: TRBV6-5
clone_size: .
j_call: TRBJ2-2
d_call: .
cdr3_aa: CASSSAVNTGELFF
cdr3_nt: TGTGCCAGCAGTTCGGCAGTGAACACCGGGGAGCTGTTTTTT

v_call: TRBV6-2/TRBV6-3
clone_size: .
j_call: TRBJ1-3
d_call: TRBD1
cdr3_aa: CASSNHRGAISGNTIYF
cdr3_nt: TGTGCCAGCAGTAACCACAGGGGCGCGATCTCTGGAAACACCATATATTTT

v_call: TRBV28
clone_size: .
j_call: TRBJ1-1
d_call: .
cdr3_aa: CASSLGGLTEAFF
cdr3_nt: TGTGCCAGCAGTTTAGGCGGTCTCACTGAAGCTTTCTTT

v_call: TRBV19
clone_size: .
j_call: TRBJ1-2
d_call: .
cdr3_aa: CASSILRQPESDGYTF
cdr3_nt: TGTGCCAGTAGTATATTGCGACAGCCCGAATCGGATGGCTACACCTTC

v_call: TRBV12-3/TRBV12-4
clone_size: .
j_call: TRBJ1-6
d_call: .
cdr3_aa: CASSPRGRSPLHF
cdr3_nt: TGTGCCAGCAGCCCCAGGGGAAGATCACCCCTCCACTTT

v_call: TRBV12-5
clone_size: once
j_call: TRBJ2-1
d_call: TRBD2
cdr3_aa: CASGSGLPSSYNEQFF
cdr3_nt: TGTGCTAGTGGATCGGGACTACCGTCCTCCTACAATGAGCAGTTCTTC

v_call: TRBV6-2/TRBV6-3
clone_size: .
j_call: TRBJ1-5
d_call: TRBD1
cdr3_aa: CASSYLDRASQPQHF
cdr3_nt: TGTGCCAGCAGTTACTTGGACAGGGCCTCTCAGCCCCAGCATTTT

v_call: TRBV6-1
clone_size: few
j_call: TRBJ1-6
d_call: TRBD1
cdr3_aa: CASSDGQGRSYNSPLHF
cdr3_nt: TGTGCCAGCAGTGACGGACAGGGGAGATCCTATAATTCACCCCTCCACTTT

v_call: TRBV3-1/TRBV3-2
clone_size: .
j_call: TRBJ1-4
d_call: .
cdr3_aa: CASSLGGGLFF
cdr3_nt: TGTGCCAGCAGCCTCGGGGGAGGGTTGTTTTTT

v_call: TRBV29-1
clone_size: .
j_call: TRBJ1-3
d_call: TRBD1
cdr3_aa: CSVEKGASGNTIYF
cdr3_nt: TGCAGCGTTGAAAAGGGGGCCTCTGGAAACACCATATATTTT

v_call: TRBV7-9
clone_size: .
j_call: TRBJ1-6
d_call: .
cdr3_aa: CASSSRDTYSPLHF
cdr3_nt: TGTGCCAGCAGCTCCAGGGACACCTATTCACCCCTCCACTTT

v_call: TRBV7-9
clone_size: .
j_call: TRBJ1-4
d_call: .
cdr3_aa: CASSLSLATNEKLFF
cdr3_nt: TGTGCCAGCAGCTTATCGCTTGCAACTAATGAAAAACTGTTTTTT

v_call: TRBV24-1
clone_size: .
j_call: TRBJ1-2
d_call: .
cdr3_aa: CATSDWYGYTF
cdr3_nt: TGTGCCACCAGTGACTGGTATGGCTACACCTTC

v_call: TRBV27
clone_size: .
j_call: TRBJ1-6
d_call: .
cdr3_aa: CASSTKTPLLSPLHF
cdr3_nt: TGTGCCAGCAGTACAAAGACCCCTCTGCTCTCACCCCTCCACTTT

v_call: TRBV2
clone_size: .
j_call: TRBJ1-1
d_call: .
cdr3_aa: CASSQVWGAEAFF
cdr3_nt: TGTGCCAGCAGCCAGGTGTGGGGGGCTGAAGCTTTCTTT

v_call: TRBV5-8
clone_size: .
j_call: TRBJ1-5
d_call: .
cdr3_aa: CASSLNPRGNQPQHF
cdr3_nt: TGTGCCAGCAGCTTGAACCCGAGGGGCAATCAGCCCCAGCATTTT

v_call: TRBV5-1
clone_size: .
j_call: TRBJ1-1
d_call: .
cdr3_aa: CASSLGAANTEAFF
cdr3_nt: TGCGCCAGCAGCTTGGGGGCAGCAAACACTGAAGCTTTCTTT

v_call: TRBV11-2
clone_size: .
j_call: TRBJ1-2
d_call: .
cdr3_aa: CASSPTGNYGYTF
cdr3_nt: TGTGCCAGCAGTCCTACAGGGAACTATGGCTACACCTTC

v_call: TRBV18
clone_size: .
j_call: TRBJ1-1
d_call: .
cdr3_aa: CASSPPAWGPEAFF
cdr3_nt: TGTGCCAGCTCACCACCAGCTTGGGGACCTGAAGCTTTCTTT

v_call: TRBV4-1
clone_size: .
j_call: TRBJ1-2
d_call: .
cdr3_aa: CASSQGTLPDLGLYGYTF
cdr3_nt: TGCGCCAGCAGCCAAGGGACACTGCCGGATTTGGGCTTATATGGCTACACCTTC

v_call: TRBV6-5
clone_size: .
j_call: TRBJ1-4
d_call: .
cdr3_aa: CASSSTANTYEKLFF
cdr3_nt: TGTGCCAGCAGCTCGACGGCCAATACTTATGAAAAACTGTTTTTT

v_call: TRBV28
clone_size: .
j_call: TRBJ2-7
d_call: .
cdr3_aa: CASRVALGEQYF
cdr3_nt: TGTGCCAGCAGGGTTGCTTTAGGGGAGCAGTACTTC

v_call: TRBV12-5
clone_size: .
j_call: TRBJ1-1
d_call: .
cdr3_aa: CASGLVLTNTEAFF
cdr3_nt: TGTGCTAGTGGTTTGGTATTAACTAACACTGAAGCTTTCTTT